This TCR beta chain emerged from a study of early T cells in non-severe SARS-CoV-2 infection. Background on the study: Sequencing input comprised bulk RNA from unsorted whole blood; chain pairing was not available.

Study-wide points: Sequences matched to VDJdb favored anti-spike CD8 responses, while private and CD4 specificities were missed.

Concerning this clonotype: Its antigen is unknown.

Germline V gene lookup returns CDR1 SQVTM and CDR2 ANQGSEA. The CDR3 is 13 amino acids. Trimming removed 6 bases from V and 2 bases from J, with 12 bases in between. Unique molecular identifiers were affixed to single, distinct cDNA molecules. TCRdb re-called the 5' RACE reads through MiXCR, storing one row per CDR3 protein. This repertoire shows about 110,000 distinct CDR3 sequences, more than 9.5% found once; its top ten account for about 8%. This TCR derives from an adult who was a healthcare worker with PCR-confirmed SARS-CoV-2 infection or an uninfected control (not recorded which). J is TRBJ2-3 and V is TRBV29-1, with D possibly TRBD1 on 6 matching bases. Material: whole blood. This CDR3 reads CSVGTRHTDTQYF. The CDR3 DNA sequence: TGCAGCGTAGGGACACGGCACACAGATACGCAGTATTTT.